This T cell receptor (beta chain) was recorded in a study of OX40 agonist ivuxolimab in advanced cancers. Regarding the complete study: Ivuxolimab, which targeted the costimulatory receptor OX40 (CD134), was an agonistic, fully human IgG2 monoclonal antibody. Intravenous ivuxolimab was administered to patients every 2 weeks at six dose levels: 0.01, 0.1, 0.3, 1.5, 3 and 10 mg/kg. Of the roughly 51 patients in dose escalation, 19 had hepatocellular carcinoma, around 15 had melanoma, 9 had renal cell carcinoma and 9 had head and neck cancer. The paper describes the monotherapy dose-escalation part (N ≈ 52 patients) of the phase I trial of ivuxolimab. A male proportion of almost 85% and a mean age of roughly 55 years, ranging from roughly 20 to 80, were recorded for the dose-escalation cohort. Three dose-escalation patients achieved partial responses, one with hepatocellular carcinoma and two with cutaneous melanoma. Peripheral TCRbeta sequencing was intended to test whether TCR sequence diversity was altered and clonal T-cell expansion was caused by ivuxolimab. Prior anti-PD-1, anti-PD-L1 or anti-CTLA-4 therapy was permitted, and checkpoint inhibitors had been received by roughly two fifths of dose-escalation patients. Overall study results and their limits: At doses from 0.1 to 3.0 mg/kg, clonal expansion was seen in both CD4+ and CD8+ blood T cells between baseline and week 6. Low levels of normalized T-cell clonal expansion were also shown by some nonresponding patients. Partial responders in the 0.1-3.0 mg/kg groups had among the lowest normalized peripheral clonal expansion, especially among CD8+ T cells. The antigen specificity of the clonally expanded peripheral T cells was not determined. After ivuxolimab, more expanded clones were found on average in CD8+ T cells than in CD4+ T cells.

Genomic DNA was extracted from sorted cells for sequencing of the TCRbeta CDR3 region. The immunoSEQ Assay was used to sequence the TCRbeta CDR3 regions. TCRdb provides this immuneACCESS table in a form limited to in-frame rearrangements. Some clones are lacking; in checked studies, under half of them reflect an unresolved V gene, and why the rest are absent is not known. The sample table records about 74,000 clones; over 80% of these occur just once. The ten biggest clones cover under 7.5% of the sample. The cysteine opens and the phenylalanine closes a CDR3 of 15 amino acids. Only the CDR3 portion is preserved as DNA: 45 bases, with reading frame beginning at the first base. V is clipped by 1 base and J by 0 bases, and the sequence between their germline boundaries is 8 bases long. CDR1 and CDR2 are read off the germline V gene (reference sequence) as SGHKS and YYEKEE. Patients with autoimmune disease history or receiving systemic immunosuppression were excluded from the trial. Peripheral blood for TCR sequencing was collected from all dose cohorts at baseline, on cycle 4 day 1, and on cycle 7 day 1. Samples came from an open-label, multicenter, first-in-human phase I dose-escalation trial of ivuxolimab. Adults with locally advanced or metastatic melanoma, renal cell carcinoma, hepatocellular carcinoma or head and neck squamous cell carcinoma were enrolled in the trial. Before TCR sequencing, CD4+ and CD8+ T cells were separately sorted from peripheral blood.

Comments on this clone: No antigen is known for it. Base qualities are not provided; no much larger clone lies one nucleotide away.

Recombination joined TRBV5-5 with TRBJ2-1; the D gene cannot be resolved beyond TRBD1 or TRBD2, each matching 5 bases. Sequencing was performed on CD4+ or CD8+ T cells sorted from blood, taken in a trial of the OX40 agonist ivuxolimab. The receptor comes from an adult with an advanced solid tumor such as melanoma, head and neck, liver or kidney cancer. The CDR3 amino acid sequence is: CASSLKGSSYNEQFF. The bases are TGTGCCAGCAGCTTGAAGGGGAGCTCCTACAATGAGCAGTTCTTC.